These T cell receptor beta chains were read from a single sample in a study of cytomegalovirus exposure and HLA in healthy donors. Data came from immunoSEQ multiplex PCR; TCRdb stores just in-frame clones and leaves some out. Of around 100,000 clones in the sample, 63% were seen once. The material sequenced was PBMCs. These receptors were taken from a human donor in good health. The CDR3 runs from the conserved cysteine through the conserved F or W. A D gene is named only where the DNA matches it firmly. Rows may omit the clone size; those that give it use once, few, many or a size class.

j_call cdr3_length v_call clone_size d_call cdr3_aa cdr3_nt
TRBJ1-2 13 TRBV5-1 - - CASSLALGDGYTF TGCGCCAGCAGCTTGGCTCTAGGAGATGGCTACACCTTC
TRBJ1-1 14 TRBV30 - TRBD1 CAWSGGTVNTEAFF TGTGCCTGGAGTGGCGGGACAGTCAACACTGAAGCTTTCTTT
TRBJ2-3 14 TRBV2 - TRBD2 CASSLAASTDTQYF TGTGCCAGCAGTCTAGCGGCTAGCACAGATACGCAGTATTTT
TRBJ2-1 16 TRBV18 - - CASSSTGYDSYNEQFF TGTGCCAGCTCATCGACAGGTTACGACTCCTACAATGAGCAGTTCTTC
TRBJ1-1 14 TRBV28 - - CASRKPGERTEAFF TGTGCCAGCAGAAAACCGGGAGAGCGGACTGAAGCTTTCTTT
TRBJ1-5 16 TRBV6-6 - - CASSYSLGGGPQPQHF TGTGCCAGCAGTTACTCGCTGGGCGGAGGGCCTCAGCCCCAGCATTTT
TRBJ2-3 15 TRBV30 few TRBD2 CAWSPTSGRTDTQYF TGTGCCTGGAGTCCTACTAGCGGGAGAACAGATACGCAGTATTTT
TRBJ2-3 18 TRBV5-1 - TRBD2 CASSLGGSGRTSTDTQYF TGCGCCAGCAGCTTGGGAGGTAGCGGGAGGACTAGCACAGATACGCAGTATTTT
TRBJ2-3 15 TRBV5-1 - TRBD2 CATKPLAGAEDTQYF TGCGCCACCAAACCGTTAGCGGGAGCGGAAGATACGCAGTATTTT
TRBJ2-3 14 TRBV7-8 - TRBD2 CASSRRETTDTQYF TGTGCCAGCAGCCGGCGGGAGACCACAGATACGCAGTATTTT
TRBJ2-7 13 TRBV27 - TRBD2 CASSGAGVGEQYF TGTGCCAGCAGTGGTGCGGGAGTAGGGGAGCAGTACTTC